This T cell receptor beta chain stems from a study of spatial heterogeneity in lung cancer. The wider study: Averaged across combinations, each unique TCR and UMI pairing appeared more than ten times in raw reads, which were uncorrected.

TCRdb fed the 5' RACE reads into MiXCR, producing one record per CDR3 protein. Of 1,600 or so distinct CDR3 sequences detected, roughly 26% appear once; the ten largest clones hold about 50%. Time point in this sample: sample taken at primary tumor resection. Unsorted whole RNA of tumor, nontumor lung or frozen PBMC was sequenced. The donor group consisted of 55 to 85 patients who had untreated, early-stage non-small cell lung cancer. Germline CDR1 MDHEN, CDR2 SYDVKM. This CDR3 has 14 amino acids. Trimming shortened V by 3 bases and J by 3 bases, and 11 bases separated the two germline ends. This clonotype occurred a few times.

Specimen: PBMCs, collected at surgery. V gene TRBV28 combines with J gene TRBJ2-5, with D maybe TRBD1 (5 bases). The TCR sequence derives from a male donor with early-stage non-small cell lung cancer. CDR3 amino acids: CASSLQGLKETQYF. The CDR3 DNA is TGTGCCAGCAGTTTGCAGGGTCTCAAAGAGACCCAGTACTTC.